This passage covers 31 T cell receptor beta chains from one sample sequenced in a study of beta chain features in type 1 diabetes. The entirety of the isolated RNA underwent reverse transcription, so expressed TCRB transcripts were sequenced. Clones were read by immunoSEQ multiplex PCR, and TCRdb kept only the in-frame ones, dropping some. The sample shows some 220,000 clones, under 13% of them seen only once. Sequencing input: central memory CD4+ T cells from blood. These receptors all stem from a young man in good health.

J is TRBJ2-1 and V is TRBV9; 8 bases are shared with TRBD2. Germline V lookup: CDR1 SGDLS, CDR2 YYNGEE. CDR3 size: 16 residues. V gave up 4 bases and J gave up 2 bases; unmatched junction bases: 8. CDR3 nucleotide sequence: TGTGCCAGCAGCTTAGGACTAGCCCAGGCCTACAATGAGCAGTTCTTC. Its protein product is CASSLGLAQAYNEQFF.

The chain uses TRBV30 and TRBJ1-2, with TRBD1 identical over 8 bases. With 5 bases clipped from V and 3 bases from J, the junction kept 8 bases outside the gene matches. This CDR3 spans 14 amino acids. Germline V gene data show CDR1 as GTSNPN and CDR2 as SVGIG (reference sequence). The CDR3 reads CAWGTGGWDYGYTF. The CDR3 coding sequence is TGTGCCTGGGGCACAGGGGGTTGGGACTATGGCTACACCTTC.

This clone was counted between two and nine times. The chain links TRBV5-1 to TRBJ2-6, with D uncertain. The V gene lost 0 bases and the J gene lost 0 bases, with 4 bases spanning the gap. This CDR3 is 15 amino acids long. Germline assignment: CDR1 SGHRS and CDR2 YFSETQ. Here the CDR3 reads CASSLDASGANVLTF. Here the CDR3 DNA reads TGCGCCAGCAGCTTGGATGCCTCTGGGGCCAACGTCCTGACTTTC.

The CDR3: CASLQDTQYF. The CDR3 bases are TGTGCCAGCCTCCAAGATACGCAGTATTTT. The chain is built from TRBV11-3 and TRBJ2-3; no clear D gene. This CDR3 has 10 residues. V gave up 8 bases and J gave up 5 bases, with 5 bases separating them. CDR1 and CDR2 from the germline V gene are SGHNT and YENEEA.

The DNA of the CDR3 is TGTGCCAGCAGTGATGGAGGGCAGGGTCAGCCCCAGCATTTT. Residues: CASSDGGQGQPQHF. The chain combines TRBV25-1 with TRBJ1-5, with D perhaps TRBD1 (5 bases). The CDR3 length is 14 residues. Germline lookup yields CDR1 MGHDK and CDR2 SYGVNS. The V and J ends lost 3 bases and 6 bases respectively, with 12 bases between them. Full variable domain (missing parts from reference TRBV25-1 and TRBJ1-5): EADIYQTPRYLVIGTGKKITLECSQTMGHDKMYWYQQDPGMELHLIHYSYGVNSTEKGDLSSESTVSRIRTEHFPLTLESARPSHTSQYLCASSDGGQGQPQHFGDGTRLSIL.

This clone has at least ten counts. The CDR3 loop reads CASSFRENTEAFF. CDR3 bases: TGTGCCAGCAGCTTCCGGGAGAACACTGAAGCTTTCTTT. The chain joins TRBV7-8 to TRBJ1-1; the D is unclear. V was trimmed by 3 bases and J by 1 base, leaving 6 bases between them. The CDR3 has 13 amino acids. Germline V CDR1 and CDR2: SGHVS, FQNEAQ.

This chain uses TRBV28 with TRBJ2-5; D perhaps matches TRBD2 (6 bases). Germline loops: CDR1 MDHEN, CDR2 SYDVKM. The CDR3 has 14 amino acids. V was cut by 6 bases and J by 7 bases, with 18 bases left in between. In DNA, the CDR3 is TGTGCCAGCAGCCCGGGACTCCGCACGTGGACCCAGTACTTC. As protein: CASSPGLRTWTQYF.

The rearrangement joins TRBV5-1 to TRBJ2-1; D call uncertain. Germline V gene lookup returns CDR1 SGHRS and CDR2 YFSETQ. Trimming left V 1 base short and J 9 bases short, with 14 bases between. This CDR3 spans 14 amino acids. CDR3 sequence reads: CASSLRLDSGEQFF. The CDR3 DNA is TGCGCCAGCAGCTTGAGGCTTGATTCCGGTGAGCAGTTCTTC. The whole variable domain, filled in from reference TRBV5-1 and TRBJ2-1, reads KAGVTQTPRYLIKTRGQQVTLSCSPISGHRSVSWYQQTPGQGLQFLFEYFSETQRNKGNFPGRFSGRQFSNSRSEMNVSTLELGDSALYLCASSLRLDSGEQFFGPGTRLTVL.

As regards this clone: One junction end disagrees with the germline gene, perhaps due to a read error. This specimen includes other DNA sequences encoding the same CDR3. Written as DNA, the CDR3 is TGCGCCAGCAGTCAGCGGACAGGGGGATGTGAAGCATTCTTT. It encodes CASSQRTGGCEAFF. This chain links TRBV23-1 with TRBJ1-1; 10 positions match TRBD1. TRBV23-1 is labeled an ORF, and its function is uncertain. The CDR3 consists of 14 residues.

V is TRBV30 and J is TRBJ2-3, with D unclear. Between the trimmed V and J ends, which lost 0 bases and 2 bases, there was a span of 6 bases. The germline gives CDR1 GTSNPN, CDR2 SVGIG (reference sequence). The CDR3 covers 13 residues. As DNA, the CDR3 is TGTGCCTGGAGTGTAAGCTACACAGATACGCAGTATTTT. Its protein product is CAWSVSYTDTQYF.

This clone was seen a few times. This sequence joins TRBV6-6 and TRBJ2-1; a possible D gene is TRBD1 (5 bases). Germline V lookup: CDR1 MNHNY, CDR2 SVGAGI (reference sequence). V was cut by 0 bases and J by 10 bases, with 13 bases left in between. CDR3 length: 14 residues. The CDR3 sequence is CASSYSGRVEEQFF. DNA of the CDR3: TGTGCCAGCAGTTACTCGGGCAGGGTGGAAGAGCAGTTCTTC.

The chain carries TRBV4-1 and TRBJ2-1, with 9 bases identical to TRBD2. V lost 0 bases to trimming and J lost 8 bases; unmatched junction nucleotides: 11. The CDR3 totals 17 residues. Germline CDR1 MGHRA, CDR2 YSYEKL. DNA for the CDR3: TGCGCCAGCAGCCAAGAAAGGATTAGCGGGAGCCGGGATGAGCAGTTCTTC. The encoded protein is CASSQERISGSRDEQFF.

The J gene is TRBJ2-7, the V gene TRBV7-9; 7 bases line up with TRBD1. Germline CDR1 SEHNR, CDR2 FQNEAQ (reference sequence). This CDR3 is 17 amino acids long. Germline trimming cut 5 bases from V and 1 base from J; bases unmatched to any gene: 14. The CDR3 protein is CASSRFTRQGWSYEQYF. CDR3 bases: TGTGCCAGCAGCCGCTTTACGAGACAGGGATGGTCCTACGAGCAGTACTTC.

The V gene is TRBV7-9, the J gene TRBJ2-1; D is perhaps TRBD1 (6 bases). The germline V gene encodes CDR1 SEHNR and CDR2 FQNEAQ (reference sequence). The CDR3 runs 17 residues. The V gene lost 0 bases and the J gene lost 7 bases, with 19 bases spanning the gap. CDR3 nucleotides: TGTGCCAGCAGCTTAGCGCGAGGCACAGGGAGTAGGAATGAGCAGTTCTTC. Protein product: CASSLARGTGSRNEQFF.

The genes are TRBV5-6 and TRBJ2-5, with D possibly matching TRBD1 (5 bases). In germline, CDR1 is SGHDT, CDR2 YYEEEE. The V and J ends lost 1 base and 2 bases respectively, with 6 bases between them. This CDR3 is 13 amino acids long. This CDR3 reads CASSLYRQETQYF. The CDR3 DNA sequence: TGTGCCAGCAGCTTGTACAGGCAAGAGACCCAGTACTTC.

The V and J genes are TRBV6-1 and TRBJ2-5; 7 bases agree with TRBD2. CDR3 size: 14 residues. The junction had 9 bases not matched to a gene; V was cut back by 6 bases and J by 5 bases. CDR1 is MNHNS, CDR2 SASEGT, per germline. The chain's CDR3 is CASSAGLVGETQYF. CDR3 nucleotide sequence: TGTGCCAGCAGCGCTGGACTAGTGGGGGAGACCCAGTACTTC.

The V and J genes are TRBV5-1 and TRBJ2-1; weak D call: TRBD1 (6 bases). In germline, CDR1 is SGHRS, CDR2 YFSETQ. Trimming took off 4 bases at V and 0 bases at J, with 17 bases between the two ends. The CDR3 is 17 amino acids. The CDR3 DNA follows: TGCGCCAGCAGCGTTGAGGTAGGGGGTAGCTCCTACAATGAGCAGTTCTTC. It yields the protein CASSVEVGGSSYNEQFF.

Worth noting for this clone: A much larger clonotype is one base distant, so this may be a read error. V and J are TRBV5-1 and TRBJ2-1; D gene ambiguous. Trimming left V 0 bases short and J 2 bases short, with 6 bases between. CDR1 SGHRS and CDR2 YFSETQ come from the germline V gene. The CDR3 runs 14 residues. The CDR3 loop is CASSLDGPYNEQFF. The CDR3 nucleotides read TGCGCCAGCAGCTTGGACGGACCCTACAATGAGCAGTTCTTC.

This clone has only a few counts. This chain links TRBV21-1 with TRBJ2-5. TRBV21-1 is reported as a pseudogene. The CDR3 sequence is 16 residues long. CDR3 residues: CASSSRGREYQETQYF. The CDR3 DNA reads as TGTGCCAGCAGCTCCCGTGGCAGGGAGTACCAAGAGACCCAGTACTTC.

In this sample, this clone turned up a few times. CDR3 sequence reads: CAISDPSQKNTEAFF. The CDR3 nucleotides read TGTGCCATCAGTGATCCGTCCCAAAAGAACACTGAAGCTTTCTTT. This sequence joins TRBV10-3 and TRBJ1-1; the D is unclear. Germline values: CDR1 ENHRY, CDR2 SYGVKD. Trimming removed 3 bases at V and 1 base at J, with 12 bases between. The CDR3 is made up of 15 amino acids.

This clone was seen more than once but under ten times. Other DNA sequences from this sample encode an identical CDR3 as well. The V gene is TRBV7-2, the J gene TRBJ2-7; weak D call: TRBD2 (6 bases). Trimming left V 3 bases short and J 2 bases short, with 14 bases between. Germline loops: CDR1 SGHTA, CDR2 FQGNSA. This CDR3 is built from 15 residues. The CDR3 sequence is CASSFRSGPTYEQYF. For the CDR3, the DNA is TGTGCCAGCAGCTTTAGAAGCGGGCCAACCTACGAGCAGTACTTC.

This clone was counted between two and nine times. V and J are TRBV28 and TRBJ1-1; possibly TRBD1 for D (6 bases). V was cut by 6 bases and J by 1 base, with 12 bases left in between. The CDR3 has 14 amino acids. CDR1 is MDHEN and CDR2 is SYDVKM in the germline V gene. CDR3 sequence (DNA): TGTGCCAGCAGCTTCGGACAGAGGAACACTGAAGCTTTCTTT. Protein sequence: CASSFGQRNTEAFF. Supplemented by reference TRBV28 and TRBJ1-1, the full variable domain reads DVKVTQSSRYLVKRTGEKVFLECVQDMDHENMFWYRQDPGLGLRLIYFSYDVKMKEKGDIPEGYSVSREKKERFSLILESASTNQTSMYLCASSFGQRNTEAFFGQGTRLTVV.

This clone was seen a handful of times. V usage is TRBV18 and J usage is TRBJ1-2; D unclear. V lost 6 bases and J lost 8, with 10 bases in between. Germline V gene data show CDR1 as KGHSH and CDR2 as LQKENI. This CDR3 is built from 11 residues. Here the CDR3 reads CASSPARGYTF. The CDR3 DNA follows: TGTGCCAGCTCCCCCGCTCGGGGCTACACCTTC.

This clone showed up just a few times. V gene TRBV29-1 combines with J gene TRBJ2-7; TRBD2 matches at 9 bases. Unmatched junction bases numbered 2, after V lost 2 bases and J lost 3 bases. The length of the CDR3 is 13 residues. The germline V gene has CDR1 SQVTM and CDR2 ANQGSEA. The CDR3 loop reads CSVERREGYEQYF. The CDR3 DNA follows: TGCAGCGTTGAAAGGCGGGAGGGCTACGAGCAGTACTTC.

The genes are TRBV28 and TRBJ1-5, with no clear D. Trimming cost V 2 bases and J 6 bases, with 17 bases left between them. The CDR3 contains 16 residues. CDR1 is MDHEN, CDR2 SYDVKM, per germline. The CDR3 sequence: CASSLPLAALFQPQHF. DNA of the CDR3: TGTGCCAGCAGTTTACCCCTGGCGGCCCTCTTTCAGCCCCAGCATTTT.

The chain employs TRBV23-1 and TRBJ1-1; weak D call: TRBD1 (5 bases). TRBV23-1 is an open reading frame, and its role is uncertain. CDR3 length equals 14 residues. V lost 0 bases and J 4 bases, leaving 9 bases between the germline ends. CDR3 coding DNA: TGCGCCAGCAGTCAATCTTCAGGGCCCACTGAAGCTTTCTTT. Its translation: CASSQSSGPTEAFF.

The chain combines TRBV10-2 with TRBJ1-2; no firm D call. Germline CDR1 WSHSY, CDR2 SAAADI. The CDR3 covers 16 residues. Trimming stripped 0 bases from V and 0 bases from J, with 11 bases between. The DNA for the CDR3 is TGCGCCAGCAGTGAGTCGCGAGGAAACTCTAACTATGGCTACACCTTC. Its translation is CASSESRGNSNYGYTF.

In this sample, this clone turned up a few times. The chain carries TRBV19 and TRBJ2-1, with 8 nucleotides matching TRBD1. CDR1 is LNHDA and CDR2 is SQIVND in the germline V gene (reference sequence). The V and J ends lost 10 bases and 5 bases, in that order; junction bases with no gene match: 7. This CDR3 contains 13 residues. CDR3 sequence: CATRTGPNNEQFF. CDR3 bases: TGTGCCACCAGGACAGGGCCCAACAATGAGCAGTTCTTC.

This clone has a count of ten or more. The chain joins TRBV4-2 to TRBJ1-3; D perhaps matches TRBD1 (6 bases). The V gene lost 3 bases and the J gene lost 1 base, with 10 bases spanning the gap. Per the germline V gene, CDR1 is LGHNA and CDR2 is YNFKEQ. The CDR3 loop spans 15 amino acids. CDR3: CASSQGTQSGNTIYF. The DNA of the CDR3 is TGTGCCAGCAGCCAGGGGACACAATCTGGAAACACCATATATTTT.

Ten or more counts support this clone. V is TRBV29-1 and J is TRBJ2-7; 7 bases agree with TRBD2. The CDR3 consists of 14 residues. J was trimmed by 9 bases and V by 7 bases; bases with no gene match: 18. Germline values: CDR1 SQVTM, CDR2 ANQGSEA. This CDR3 is CSGAPGLRNLMQYF. In DNA, the CDR3 is TGCAGCGGCGCACCGGGACTAAGGAACCTTATGCAGTACTTC.

This clone turned up a few times. The rearrangement links TRBV4-2 to TRBJ2-7, with TRBD2 matching 8 bases. Germline-derived CDR1 and CDR2 are LGHNA and YNFKEQ. With V trimmed by 6 bases and J by 2 bases, 9 bases remained unmatched. The CDR3 is 15 amino acids. The DNA for the CDR3 is TGTGCCAGCAGACCACGGACTAGCTTCACCTACGAGCAGTACTTC. This sequence encodes CASRPRTSFTYEQYF.